This T cell receptor beta chain was found in a study of cytomegalovirus exposure and HLA in healthy donors. The CDR3 totals 16 residues. Looked up from germline, CDR1 is SGHNT and CDR2 is YENEEA. V lost 1 base and J lost 2, with 13 bases in between. The PCR used 60 Vbeta and 13 Jbeta primers. The method was immunoSEQ multiplex PCR; TCRdb's version includes in-frame clones alone and lacks a portion of them. The sample has under 200,000 clones, over 9.5% seen once. This clonotype was sampled from a man between 45 and 60 years old in good health and CMV-seropositive. Sequencing was done on a sample of PBMCs. V is TRBV11-3 and J is TRBJ2-3, with D maybe TRBD2 (6 bases). CDR3 nucleotide sequence: TGTGCCAGCAGCTTAGGCGGGGACTGGTCCACAGATACGCAGTATTTT. As protein: CASSLGGDWSTDTQYF.